The clone carrying this T cell receptor beta chain was seen once. The entry originates in a study of OX40 agonist ivuxolimab in advanced cancers. Background on the study: Patients' therapy was ivuxolimab, an antibody that acts as an agonist of OX40 (CD134).

The CDR3 covers 14 residues. With 4 bases clipped from V and 3 bases from J, the junction kept 6 bases outside the gene matches. Germline CDR1 reads SGHNT; CDR2 reads YYREEE (reference sequence). Drawing of blood for sampling happened at baseline, at cycle 4 day 1, and at cycle 7 day 1. Measured with immunoSEQ multiplex PCR; TCRdb has only the in-frame clones, and not every one. Of around 150,000 clones listed, about nine tenths are singletons. The sample here was CD4+ or CD8+ T cells sorted from blood, taken in a trial of the OX40 agonist ivuxolimab. The source of this sequence is an adult with an advanced solid tumor such as melanoma, head and neck, liver or kidney cancer. The genes are TRBV5-4 and TRBJ2-5; 7 nucleotides line up with TRBD2. The chain's CDR3 is CASSGGGREETQYF. For the CDR3, the DNA is TGTGCCAGCAGCGGCGGAGGGAGGGAAGAGACCCAGTACTTC.